A single sample gave rise to the 25 T cell receptor beta chains below, sequenced in a study of Graves' ophthalmopathy and Graves' hyperthyroidism. RNA transcripts yielded amplified TCR beta CDR3 regions. RT-PCR in the first round used HTBI primers; a second-round multiplex PCR followed. TCRdb recomputed calls from the multiplex PCR reads with MiXCR, one row per CDR3 protein. The sample lists 350,000 to 400,000 distinct CDR3 sequences; around 20% were seen once. The sequencing sample was made of peripheral blood. The origin of the receptors is a woman under 30 with Graves' ophthalmopathy.

This clonotype occurred many times. The rearrangement uses TRBV12-3 or TRBV12-4 and TRBJ1-6, with D unresolved. With 7 bases removed from V and 7 bases from J, the gap between germline ends came to 11 bases. The length of the CDR3 is 13 residues. CDR3 in DNA: TGTGCCAGCACCCCCATACGAAATTCACCCCTCCACTTT. Its protein product is CASTPIRNSPLHF.

In this sample, this clonotype turned up many times. The rearrangement joins TRBV10-2 to TRBJ1-1, with D maybe TRBD1 (6 bases). V was clipped by 2 bases and J by 7 bases, with 14 bases between them. The CDR3 extends over 14 amino acids. CDR1 WSHSY and CDR2 SAAADI come from the germline V gene. This CDR3 is CASSEAGGGGEAFF. For the CDR3, the DNA is TGCGCCAGCAGTGAGGCGGGCGGGGGCGGTGAAGCTTTCTTT.

There are a few counts of this clonotype. This chain uses TRBV28 with TRBJ2-7; TRBD1 might be the D (6 bases). The CDR3 runs to 14 residues. V lost 6 bases, J lost 0 bases, and 12 bases lay in between. Germline assignment: CDR1 MDHEN and CDR2 SYDVKM. CDR3 loop: CASRNTGRSYEQYF. CDR3 coding DNA: TGTGCCAGCAGAAACACAGGGCGCTCCTACGAGCAGTACTTC.

There are many counts of this clonotype. V is TRBV12-3 or TRBV12-4 and J is TRBJ2-2; 12 nucleotides line up with TRBD2. CDR3 length: 17 amino acids. The V gene end was trimmed by 3 bases and the J gene end by 1 base; junction bases not matched to a gene: 3. The CDR3: CASSFQLAGGNTGELFF. CDR3 in DNA: TGTGCCAGCAGTTTCCAACTAGCGGGGGGGAACACCGGGGAGCTGTTTTTT.

This clonotype was counted at least ten times. CDR3 sequence reads: CASSYSGSHTEAFF. CDR3 bases: TGTGCCAGCAGTTACTCTGGCAGTCACACTGAAGCTTTCTTT. V usage is TRBV6-2 or TRBV6-3 and J usage is TRBJ1-1; no reliable D call. Germline V gene lookup returns CDR1 MNHEY and CDR2 SVGEGT. The CDR3 has 14 residues. With 0 bases removed from V and 3 bases from J, the gap between germline ends came to 8 bases.

This clonotype occurred a few times. The CDR3: CSVVPGVNTGELFF. CDR3 nucleotides: TGCAGCGTTGTCCCAGGGGTGAACACCGGGGAGCTGTTTTTT. This rearrangement joins TRBV29-1 to TRBJ2-2, with D possibly matching TRBD1 (6 bases). Germline V gives CDR1 SQVTM, CDR2 ANQGSEA. The V gene lost 4 bases and the J gene lost 1 base, with 10 bases spanning the gap. The CDR3 loop spans 14 amino acids.

The sample holds a few counts of this clonotype. CDR3 residues: CASSPTSRTGELFF. CDR3 in DNA: TGTGCCAGCTCACCAACAAGTCGCACCGGGGAGCTGTTTTTT. The chain carries TRBV18 and TRBJ2-2; D remains ambiguous. Germline CDR1 reads KGHSH; CDR2 reads LQKENI. V was trimmed by 2 bases and J by 4 bases, leaving 8 bases between them. The CDR3 has 14 amino acids.

This clonotype showed up many times. The rearrangement joins TRBV4-1 to TRBJ2-5; the match to TRBD2 covers 9 bases. Trimming at V came to 0 bases and at J to 4 bases, leaving 9 bases not matched to a gene. The length of the CDR3 is 17 residues. Germline values: CDR1 MGHRA, CDR2 YSYEKL. The chain's CDR3 is CASSQDPGLARGETQYF. For the CDR3, the DNA is TGCGCCAGCAGCCAAGATCCGGGACTAGCCCGAGGAGAGACCCAGTACTTC.

This clonotype was seen ten or more times. This rearrangement joins TRBV20-1 to TRBJ2-2; D is unresolved. Per germline, CDR1 DFQATT and CDR2 SNEGSKA (reference sequence). The CDR3 has 13 residues. V was clipped by 4 bases and J by 3 bases, with 9 bases between them. CDR3 sequence reads: CSATEADTGELFF. CDR3 in DNA: TGCAGTGCTACAGAGGCTGACACCGGGGAGCTGTTTTTT.

This clonotype was counted ten times or more. The chain joins TRBV11-2 to TRBJ1-1; 8 bases are a match to TRBD1. Germline V CDR1 and CDR2: SGHAT, FQNNGV. The CDR3 length is 13 residues. V shed 5 bases, J shed 10 bases, and the junction held 9 bases outside the gene matches. The DNA of the CDR3 is TGTGCCAGCAGCCCCCGGACAGGGTCTAGAGCTTTCTTT. This encodes CASSPRTGSRAFF.

The sample holds many counts of this clonotype. This chain uses TRBV11-2 with TRBJ2-7; 8 bases line up with TRBD2. Per germline, CDR1 SGHAT and CDR2 FQNNGV. The CDR3 is 16 amino acids. Trimming took 1 base from V and 3 from J; bases not matched to a gene: 8. The CDR3 loop is CASSLVAAGGIYEQYF. The CDR3 nucleotides are TGTGCCAGCAGCTTAGTTGCCGCGGGAGGTATCTACGAGCAGTACTTC.

This clonotype was counted at least ten times. This chain links TRBV7-9 with TRBJ2-5, with D tentatively TRBD2 (5 bases). In germline, CDR1 is SEHNR, CDR2 FQNEAQ (reference sequence). The length of the CDR3 is 13 residues. The germline V and J ends were trimmed by 3 bases and 3 bases, with 8 bases remaining between them. CDR3 in amino acids: CASSLMREETQYF. The CDR3 DNA sequence: TGTGCCAGCAGCTTGATGAGGGAAGAGACCCAGTACTTC. The variable domain in full, completed from reference TRBV7-9 and TRBJ2-5, reads DTGVSQNPRHKITKRGQNVTFRCDPISEHNRLYWYRQTLGQGPEFLTYFQNEAQLEKSRLLSDRFSAERPKGSFSTLEIQRTEQGDSAMYLCASSLMREETQYFGPGTRLLVL.

This clonotype was observed many times. This rearrangement joins TRBV11-2 to TRBJ1-1; a weak D match, TRBD1 (6 bases). There are 11 residues in the CDR3. The germline V gene encodes CDR1 SGHAT and CDR2 FQNNGV. V gave up 7 bases and J gave up 8 bases, with 11 bases separating them. The CDR3 nucleotides are TGTGCCAGCAAGGGGGGCAGCGAAGCTTTCTTT. The encoded protein is CASKGGSEAFF.

At least ten counts were recorded for this clonotype. In nucleotides, the CDR3 is TGTGCCATCAGAGGGGACGACGGGAATAGCTATGGCTACACCTTC. Protein: CAIRGDDGNSYGYTF. This chain connects TRBV10-3 to TRBJ1-2; D possibly corresponds to TRBD1 (5 bases). Trimming took off 6 bases at V and 4 bases at J, with 18 bases between the two ends. Per the germline V gene, CDR1 is ENHRY and CDR2 is SYGVKD. CDR3 length: 15 residues.

This clonotype was found many times. This chain links TRBV12-3 or TRBV12-4 with TRBJ2-7; D might be TRBD1 or TRBD2, each matching 5 bases. Trimming removed 3 bases from V and 2 bases from J, with 8 bases in between. The CDR3 length is 13 residues. The DNA of the CDR3 is TGTGCCAGCAGTTTTGGGGGACCCTACGAGCAGTACTTC. Translating it yields CASSFGGPYEQYF.

This clonotype came up once. This chain links TRBV28 with TRBJ1-1; 7 bases line up with TRBD1. Trimming at V came to 6 bases and at J to 7 bases, leaving 8 bases not matched to a gene. CDR3 length: 13 amino acids. Germline-derived CDR1 and CDR2 are MDHEN and SYDVKM. The CDR3 bases are TGTGCCAGCAGCTTTGGGACAGAGCTTGAAGCTTTCTTT. This sequence encodes CASSFGTELEAFF.

The sample holds many counts of this clonotype. The CDR3 protein is CASSLRPSENSYEQYF. CDR3 nucleotide sequence: TGTGCCAGCAGCTTAAGGCCTAGCGAGAACTCCTACGAGCAGTACTTC. V usage is TRBV11-2 and J usage is TRBJ2-7; maybe TRBD2 (6 bases). This CDR3 has 16 amino acids. Deletions cut 2 bases from V and 0 bases from J, with 14 bases between. Germline CDR1 SGHAT, CDR2 FQNNGV.

This clonotype showed up many times. The V gene is TRBV11-2, the J gene TRBJ2-2, with 7 bases identical to TRBD2. The trim removed 1 base at V and 5 bases at J, leaving 7 bases unmatched. CDR3 size: 16 residues. The germline V gene has CDR1 SGHAT and CDR2 FQNNGV. CDR3 in amino acids: CASSLGLAGVTGELFF. The CDR3 nucleotides read TGTGCCAGCAGCTTAGGATTAGCGGGCGTGACCGGGGAGCTGTTTTTT.

Many counts were recorded for this clonotype. The CDR3 is CASSLAKGQLNTGELFF. The CDR3 region has the DNA TGTGCCAGCAGCTTGGCCAAGGGCCAGCTAAACACCGGGGAGCTGTTTTTT. The chain recombines TRBV5-4 with TRBJ2-2; D is unclear. The germline CDR1 and CDR2 sequences are SGHNT and YYREEE (reference sequence). Trimming removed 0 bases from V and 2 bases from J, with 14 bases in between. The CDR3 runs to 17 residues.

This clonotype was seen ten or more times. The CDR3 DNA reads TGTGCCAGCAGCTTTACTGGGGAGCAGTACTTC. This translates into CASSFTGEQYF. J is TRBJ2-7 and V is TRBV7-2; D ambiguous. Germline V gene sequence: CDR1 SGHTA, CDR2 FQGNSA. The CDR3 is made up of 11 amino acids. Trimming removed 3 bases at V and 7 bases at J, with 7 bases between.

This clonotype was detected many times. J is TRBJ1-1 and V is TRBV6-2 or TRBV6-3, with D tentatively TRBD1 (6 bases). Trimming stripped 0 bases from V and 4 bases from J, with 24 bases between. Looked up from germline, CDR1 is MNHEY and CDR2 is SVGEGT. The CDR3 has 19 residues. This chain's CDR3 is CASSYSATRGLKKATEAFF. In DNA, the CDR3 is TGTGCCAGCAGTTACTCGGCTACTCGGGGGCTCAAGAAGGCCACTGAAGCTTTCTTT.

The chain combines TRBV12-3 or TRBV12-4 with TRBJ1-2; 8 nucleotides match TRBD1. Trimming removed 7 bases from V and 3 bases from J; junction bases left unmatched: 7. The length of the CDR3 is 14 residues. The DNA for the CDR3 is TGTGCCAGCACCCCCCAGGGGGCATACTATGGCTACACCTTC. It encodes CASTPQGAYYGYTF.

CDR3 sequence: CASSSDSPNGYTF. The CDR3 DNA is TGTGCCAGCAGCTCGGACTCGCCTAATGGCTACACCTTC. The V gene is TRBV11-3, the J gene TRBJ1-2; D remains unclear. The V gene's germline CDR1 is SGHNT and CDR2 YENEEA. V lost 4 bases and J lost 6, with 12 bases in between. This CDR3 is 13 amino acids long.

This clonotype was seen at least ten times. This rearrangement joins TRBV19 to TRBJ1-2; 10 nucleotides agree with TRBD1. CDR3 size: 15 residues. Trimming cost V 4 bases and J 6 bases; bases outside gene matches: 8. CDR1 LNHDA and CDR2 SQIVND come from the germline V gene (reference sequence). CDR3 sequence: CASSTPGTGVHGYTF. The CDR3 nucleotides read TGTGCCAGTAGTACCCCCGGGACAGGGGTCCATGGCTACACCTTC.

This clonotype was found a few times. DNA of the CDR3: TGTGCCAGCTTCCGGCGGGACCGTCCCTACGAGCAGTACTTC. Amino acid sequence: CASFRRDRPYEQYF. The chain uses TRBV6-1 and TRBJ2-7; D is perhaps TRBD2 (6 bases). Germline V gene sequence: CDR1 MNHNS, CDR2 SASEGT. The CDR3 has 14 amino acids. The ends were cut back, 8 bases at V and 2 bases at J, with 16 bases in the middle.